This T cell receptor beta chain was captured in a study of T cell repertoires in cytomegalovirus infection. Study as a whole: Matching HLA type, along with CMV infection, was indicated by public TCR beta signatures.

This clonotype was found a few times. As yet, its antigen is unknown. TCRdb re-called the reads through MiXCR, storing one row per CDR3 protein. This table has 200,000 to 250,000 distinct CDR3 sequences, about 7% appearing once. Whole-study findings and limits: The study identified carriers of CMV plus the relevant HLA from cumulative public TCR beta family frequency. The response measured ex vivo was dominated by TCR beta clonotypes (HLA-C-restricted and CMV-specific).

This CDR3 is built from 13 residues. V lost 2 bases, J lost 7 bases, and 12 bases lay in between. CDR1 is SGHTA and CDR2 is FQGTGA in the germline V gene. The chain employs TRBV7-3 and TRBJ2-7; perhaps TRBD1 as D (6 bases). The sequence was obtained from a human donor in good health (CMV status not recorded). Some clones in this sample may be carry-over from other donors' samples. The material sequenced was PBMCs. Written as DNA, the CDR3 is TGTGCCAGCAGCTTATCGGCAGGGGAAGAGCAGTACTTC. It codes for CASSLSAGEEQYF.